Presented here are 2 T cell receptor beta chains from one specimen sequenced in a study of T cell repertoires in ileal Crohn's disease. Clones were sequenced by immunoSEQ multiplex PCR, and TCRdb holds only the in-frame ones, with some missing. This table has 6,700 or so clones, around 79% appearing once. The sequenced sample consisted of ileal tissue. The receptors were gathered from an adult with Crohn's disease.

This clone was counted between two and nine times. The chain carries TRBV5-6 and TRBJ2-4; D unresolved. This CDR3 has 18 amino acids. V lost 0 bases to trimming and J lost 2 bases, with 18 bases between them. Germline lookup yields CDR1 SGHDT and CDR2 YYEEEE. The CDR3 DNA reads TGTGCCAGCAGCTTGGCCCGAGAGATCTTCGATACCAAAAACATTCAGTACTTC. This gives the protein CASSLAREIFDTKNIQYF.

This chain uses TRBV19 with TRBJ1-2; no clear D gene. V was cut by 5 bases and J by 0 bases, with 13 bases left in between. Germline V gene sequence: CDR1 LNHDA, CDR2 SQIVND (reference sequence). This CDR3 has 15 residues. In nucleotides, the CDR3 is TGTGCCAGTAGTCCGTGGGTGGAGACTAACTATGGCTACACCTTC. This gives the protein CASSPWVETNYGYTF. Full variable domain (rest looked up from reference TRBV19 and TRBJ1-2): DGGITQSPKYLFRKEGQNVTLSCEQNLNHDAMYWYRQDPGQGLRLIYYSQIVNDFQKGDIAEGYSVSREKKESFPLTVTSAQKNPTAFYLCASSPWVETNYGYTFGSGTRLTVV.